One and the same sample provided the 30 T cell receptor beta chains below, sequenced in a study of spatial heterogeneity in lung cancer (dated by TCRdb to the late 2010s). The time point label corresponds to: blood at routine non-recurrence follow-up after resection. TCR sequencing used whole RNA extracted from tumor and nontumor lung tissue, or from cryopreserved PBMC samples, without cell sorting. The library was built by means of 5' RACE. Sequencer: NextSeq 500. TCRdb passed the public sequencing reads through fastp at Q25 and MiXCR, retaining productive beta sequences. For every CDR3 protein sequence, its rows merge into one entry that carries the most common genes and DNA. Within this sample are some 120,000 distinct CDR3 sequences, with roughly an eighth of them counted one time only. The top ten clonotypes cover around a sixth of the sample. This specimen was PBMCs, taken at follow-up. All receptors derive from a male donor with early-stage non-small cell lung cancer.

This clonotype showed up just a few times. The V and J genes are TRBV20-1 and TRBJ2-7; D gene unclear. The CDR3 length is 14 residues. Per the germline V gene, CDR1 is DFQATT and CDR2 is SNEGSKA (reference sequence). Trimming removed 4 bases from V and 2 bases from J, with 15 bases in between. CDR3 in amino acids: CSATGLILTYEQYF. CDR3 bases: TGCAGTGCTACCGGTTTAATCCTTACCTACGAGCAGTACTTC.

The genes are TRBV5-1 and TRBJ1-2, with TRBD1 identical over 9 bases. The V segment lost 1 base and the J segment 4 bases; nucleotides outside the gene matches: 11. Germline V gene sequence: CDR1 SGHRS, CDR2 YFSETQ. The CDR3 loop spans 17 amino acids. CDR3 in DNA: TGCGCCAGCAGCTTGACACCGGGACAGGGAATGATCTATGGCTACACCTTC. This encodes CASSLTPGQGMIYGYTF.

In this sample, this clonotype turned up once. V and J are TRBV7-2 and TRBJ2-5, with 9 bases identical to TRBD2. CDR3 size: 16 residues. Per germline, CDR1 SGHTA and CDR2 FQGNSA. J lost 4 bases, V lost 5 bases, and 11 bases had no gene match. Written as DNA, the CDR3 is TGTGCCAGCAGCCCGGTGGCGCGGGGGGGCCGAGAGACCCAGTACTTC. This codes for CASSPVARGGRETQYF.

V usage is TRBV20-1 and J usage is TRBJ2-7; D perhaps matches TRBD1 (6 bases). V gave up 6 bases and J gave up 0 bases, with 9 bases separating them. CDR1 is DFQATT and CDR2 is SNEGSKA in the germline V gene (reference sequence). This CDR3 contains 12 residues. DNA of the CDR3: TGCAGTGCGGGGGACAACTCCTACGAGCAGTACTTC. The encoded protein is CSAGDNSYEQYF.

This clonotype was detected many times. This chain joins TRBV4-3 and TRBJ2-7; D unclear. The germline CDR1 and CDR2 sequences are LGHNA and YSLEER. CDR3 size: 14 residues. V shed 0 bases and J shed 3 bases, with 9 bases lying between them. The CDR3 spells CASSQDGTHYEQYF. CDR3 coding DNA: TGCGCCAGCAGCCAAGATGGCACCCACTACGAGCAGTACTTC.

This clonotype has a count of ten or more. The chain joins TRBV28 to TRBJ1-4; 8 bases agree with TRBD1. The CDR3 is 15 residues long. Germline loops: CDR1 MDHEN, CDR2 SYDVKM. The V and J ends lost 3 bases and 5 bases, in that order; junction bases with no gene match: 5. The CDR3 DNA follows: TGTGCCAGCAGTTTCCCTGGACAGGGAAATGAAAAACTGTTTTTT. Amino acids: CASSFPGQGNEKLFF.

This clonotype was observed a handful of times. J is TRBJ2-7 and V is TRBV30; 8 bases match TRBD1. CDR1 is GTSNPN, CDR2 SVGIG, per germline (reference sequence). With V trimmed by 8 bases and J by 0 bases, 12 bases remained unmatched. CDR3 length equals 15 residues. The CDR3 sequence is CATSSRDRFSYEQYF. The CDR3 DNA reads TGTGCCACCTCCTCCCGGGACAGGTTCTCCTACGAGCAGTACTTC.

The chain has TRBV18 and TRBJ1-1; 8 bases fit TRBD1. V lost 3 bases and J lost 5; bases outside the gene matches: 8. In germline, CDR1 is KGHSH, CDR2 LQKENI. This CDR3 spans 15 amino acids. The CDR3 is CASSPSTGVRTEAFF. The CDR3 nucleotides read TGTGCCAGCTCACCCTCGACAGGGGTGCGGACTGAAGCTTTCTTT.

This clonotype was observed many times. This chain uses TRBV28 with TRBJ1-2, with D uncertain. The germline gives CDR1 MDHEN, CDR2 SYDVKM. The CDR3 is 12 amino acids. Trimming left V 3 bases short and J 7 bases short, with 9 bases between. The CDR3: CASSFKGSGYTF. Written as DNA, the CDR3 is TGTGCCAGCAGTTTCAAGGGATCTGGCTACACCTTC.

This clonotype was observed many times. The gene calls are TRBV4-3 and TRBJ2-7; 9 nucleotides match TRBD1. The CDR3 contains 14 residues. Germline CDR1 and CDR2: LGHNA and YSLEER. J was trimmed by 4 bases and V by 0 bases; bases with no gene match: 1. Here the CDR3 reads CASSQDGTGYEQYF. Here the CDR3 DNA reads TGCGCCAGCAGCCAAGACGGGACAGGGTACGAGCAGTACTTC.

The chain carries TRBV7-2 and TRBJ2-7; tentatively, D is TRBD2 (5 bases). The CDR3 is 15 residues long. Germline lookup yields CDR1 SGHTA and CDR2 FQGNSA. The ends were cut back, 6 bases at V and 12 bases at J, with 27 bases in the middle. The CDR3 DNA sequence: TGTGCCAGCAGAGCCGCCGGACTCCCAGCGTTTGGACGGTACTTC. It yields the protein CASRAAGLPAFGRYF.

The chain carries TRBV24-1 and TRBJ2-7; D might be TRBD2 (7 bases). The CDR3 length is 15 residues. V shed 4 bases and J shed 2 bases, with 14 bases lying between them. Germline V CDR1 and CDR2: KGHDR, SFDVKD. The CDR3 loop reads CATSDPTGGPYEQYF. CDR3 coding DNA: TGTGCCACCAGTGACCCGACGGGGGGCCCCTACGAGCAGTACTTC.

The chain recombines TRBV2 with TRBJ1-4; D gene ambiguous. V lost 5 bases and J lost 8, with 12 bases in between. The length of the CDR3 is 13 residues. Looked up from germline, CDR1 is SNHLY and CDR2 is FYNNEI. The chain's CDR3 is CASSIDRGEKLFF. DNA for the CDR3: TGTGCCAGCAGTATTGACCGAGGAGAAAAACTGTTTTTT. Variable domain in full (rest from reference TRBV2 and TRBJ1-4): EPEVTQTPSHQVTQMGQEVILRCVPISNHLYFYWYRQILGQKVEFLVSFYNNEISEKSEIFDDQFSVERPDGSNFTLKIRSTKLEDSAMYFCASSIDRGEKLFFGSGTQLSVL.

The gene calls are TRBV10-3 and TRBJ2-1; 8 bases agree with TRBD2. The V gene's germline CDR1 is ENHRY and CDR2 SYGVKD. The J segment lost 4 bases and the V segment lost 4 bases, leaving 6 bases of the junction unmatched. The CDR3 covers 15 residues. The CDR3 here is CAISAPGGAYNEQFF. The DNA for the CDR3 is TGTGCCATCAGTGCCCCCGGGGGGGCTTACAATGAGCAGTTCTTC.

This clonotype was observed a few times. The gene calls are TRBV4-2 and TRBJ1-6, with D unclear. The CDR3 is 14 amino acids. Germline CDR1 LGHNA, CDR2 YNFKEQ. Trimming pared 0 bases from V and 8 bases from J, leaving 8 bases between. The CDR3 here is CASSQDLEDSPLHF. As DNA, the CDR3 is TGTGCCAGCAGCCAAGATTTAGAGGATTCACCCCTCCACTTT.

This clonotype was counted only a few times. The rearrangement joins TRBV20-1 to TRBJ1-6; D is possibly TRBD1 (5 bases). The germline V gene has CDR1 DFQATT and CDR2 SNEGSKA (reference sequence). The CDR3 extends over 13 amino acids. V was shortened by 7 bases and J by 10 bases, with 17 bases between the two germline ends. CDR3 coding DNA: TGCAGTGTCCAGGGATCACCAAGGTCACCCCTCCACTTT. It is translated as CSVQGSPRSPLHF.

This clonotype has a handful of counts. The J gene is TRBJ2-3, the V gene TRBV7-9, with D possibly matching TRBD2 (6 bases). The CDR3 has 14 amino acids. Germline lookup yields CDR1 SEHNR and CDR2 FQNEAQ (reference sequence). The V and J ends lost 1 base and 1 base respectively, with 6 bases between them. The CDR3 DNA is TGTGCCAGCAGCTTAGAGCGGGGCACAGATACGCAGTATTTT. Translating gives CASSLERGTDTQYF.

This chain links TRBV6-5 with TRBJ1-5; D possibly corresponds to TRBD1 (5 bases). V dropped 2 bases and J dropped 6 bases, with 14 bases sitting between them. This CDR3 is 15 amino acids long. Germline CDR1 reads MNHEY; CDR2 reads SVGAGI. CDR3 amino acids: CASSYRQGGGQPQHF. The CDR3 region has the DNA TGTGCCAGCAGTTACCGTCAGGGAGGCGGTCAGCCCCAGCATTTT.

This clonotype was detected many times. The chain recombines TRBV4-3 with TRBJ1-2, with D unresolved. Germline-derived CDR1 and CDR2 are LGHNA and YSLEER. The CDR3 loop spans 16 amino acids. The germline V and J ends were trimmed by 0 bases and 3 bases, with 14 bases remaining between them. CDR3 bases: TGCGCCAGCAGCCAAGATCGGTCCGGGAATGACTATGGCTACACCTTC. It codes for CASSQDRSGNDYGYTF.

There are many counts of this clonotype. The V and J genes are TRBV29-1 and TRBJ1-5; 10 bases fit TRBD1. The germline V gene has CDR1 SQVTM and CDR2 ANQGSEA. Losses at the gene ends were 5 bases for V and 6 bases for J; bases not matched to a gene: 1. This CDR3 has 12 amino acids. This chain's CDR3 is CSVRTGGQPQHF. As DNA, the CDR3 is TGCAGCGTTAGGACAGGGGGTCAGCCCCAGCATTTT. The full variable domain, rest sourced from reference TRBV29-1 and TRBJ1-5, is SAVISQKPSRDICQRGTSLTIQCQVDSQVTMMFWYRQQPGQSLTLIATANQGSEATYESGFVIDKFPISRPNLTFSTLTVSNMSPEDSSIYLCSVRTGGQPQHFGDGTRLSIL.

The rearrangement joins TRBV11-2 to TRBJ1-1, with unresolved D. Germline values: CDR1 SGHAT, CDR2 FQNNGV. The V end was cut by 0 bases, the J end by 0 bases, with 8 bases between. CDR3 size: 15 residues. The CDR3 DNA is TGTGCCAGCAGCTTAGAGGCAGGCCTGAACACTGAAGCTTTCTTT. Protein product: CASSLEAGLNTEAFF.

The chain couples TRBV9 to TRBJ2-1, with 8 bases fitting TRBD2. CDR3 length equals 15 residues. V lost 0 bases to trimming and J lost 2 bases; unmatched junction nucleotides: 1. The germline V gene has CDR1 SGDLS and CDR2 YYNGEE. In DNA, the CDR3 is TGTGCCAGCAGCGTAGCGGGGGGGACCTACAATGAGCAGTTCTTC. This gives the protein CASSVAGGTYNEQFF.

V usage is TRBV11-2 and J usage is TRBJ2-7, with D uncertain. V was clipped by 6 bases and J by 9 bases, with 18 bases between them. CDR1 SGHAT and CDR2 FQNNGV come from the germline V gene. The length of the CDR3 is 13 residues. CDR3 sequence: CASSDVTVRVQYF. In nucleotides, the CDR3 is TGTGCCAGCAGTGATGTGACCGTTCGCGTGCAGTACTTC.

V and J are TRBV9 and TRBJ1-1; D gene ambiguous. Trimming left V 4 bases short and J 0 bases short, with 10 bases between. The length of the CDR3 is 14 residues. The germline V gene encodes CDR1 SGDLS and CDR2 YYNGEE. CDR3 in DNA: TGTGCCAGCAGCCTAGGGCAGTTGAACACTGAAGCTTTCTTT. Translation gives CASSLGQLNTEAFF.

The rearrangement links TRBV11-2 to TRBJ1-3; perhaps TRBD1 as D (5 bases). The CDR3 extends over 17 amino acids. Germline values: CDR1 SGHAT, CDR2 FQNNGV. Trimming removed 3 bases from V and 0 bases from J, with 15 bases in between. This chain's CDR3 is CASSFRRGEHSGNTIYF. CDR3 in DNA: TGTGCCAGCAGCTTTCGCCGAGGGGAACACTCTGGAAACACCATATATTTT.

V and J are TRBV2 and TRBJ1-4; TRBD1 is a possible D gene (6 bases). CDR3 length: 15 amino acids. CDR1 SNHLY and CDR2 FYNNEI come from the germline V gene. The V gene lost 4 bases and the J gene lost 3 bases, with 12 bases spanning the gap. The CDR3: CASSVTGLANEKLFF. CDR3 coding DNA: TGTGCCAGCAGTGTCACAGGGTTGGCTAATGAAAAACTGTTTTTT.

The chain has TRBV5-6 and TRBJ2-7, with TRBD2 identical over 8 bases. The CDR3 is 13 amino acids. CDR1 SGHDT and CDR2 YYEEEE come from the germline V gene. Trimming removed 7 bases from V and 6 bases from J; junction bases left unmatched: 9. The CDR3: CASLPGGVGEQYF. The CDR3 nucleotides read TGTGCCAGCCTCCCGGGAGGGGTGGGCGAGCAGTACTTC.

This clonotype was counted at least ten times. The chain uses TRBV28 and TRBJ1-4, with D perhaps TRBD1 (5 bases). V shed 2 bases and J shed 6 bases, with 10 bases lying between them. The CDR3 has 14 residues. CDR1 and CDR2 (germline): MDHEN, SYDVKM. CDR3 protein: CASSLTGPYEKLFF. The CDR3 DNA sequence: TGTGCCAGCAGTTTAACAGGTCCTTATGAAAAACTGTTTTTT.

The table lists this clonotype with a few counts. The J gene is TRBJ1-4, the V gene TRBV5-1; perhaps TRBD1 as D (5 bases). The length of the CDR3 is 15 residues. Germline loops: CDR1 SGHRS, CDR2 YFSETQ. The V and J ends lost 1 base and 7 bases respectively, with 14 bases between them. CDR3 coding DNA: TGCGCCAGCAGCTTGCACCAGGGCAGCGGTGAAAAACTGTTTTTT. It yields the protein CASSLHQGSGEKLFF.

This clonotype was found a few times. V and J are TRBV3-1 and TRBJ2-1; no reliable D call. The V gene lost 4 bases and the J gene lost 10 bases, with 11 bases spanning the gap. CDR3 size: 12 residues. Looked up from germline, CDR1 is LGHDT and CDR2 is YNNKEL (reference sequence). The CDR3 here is CASSLDRAEQFF. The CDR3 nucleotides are TGTGCCAGCAGCCTGGACCGTGCGGAGCAGTTCTTC.